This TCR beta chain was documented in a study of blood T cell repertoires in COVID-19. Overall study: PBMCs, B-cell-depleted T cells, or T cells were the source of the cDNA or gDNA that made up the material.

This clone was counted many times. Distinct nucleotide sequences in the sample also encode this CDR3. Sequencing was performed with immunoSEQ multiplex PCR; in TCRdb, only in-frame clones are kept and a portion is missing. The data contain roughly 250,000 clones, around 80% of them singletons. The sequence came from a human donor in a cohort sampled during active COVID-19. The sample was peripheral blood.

The CDR3 protein is CASSLDGDTQYF. The CDR3 DNA reads TGCGCCAGCAGCTTGGACGGTGATACGCAGTATTTT. V is TRBV5-1 and J is TRBJ2-3, with D unresolved. The length of the CDR3 is 12 residues. Germline CDR1 reads SGHRS; CDR2 reads YFSETQ. V dropped 0 bases and J dropped 6 bases, with 5 bases sitting between them.